This T cell receptor (beta chain) came from a study of CD8+CD57+ T cells in acquired aplastic anemia (dated by TCRdb to about 2018). General notes on the study: DNA extracted from sorted CD4+ and CD8+ cells had a mean of approximately 3 ug, with a range of roughly 0.19 to 27.4 ug. CD8+CD57+ expansion was defined as frequency above the mean frequency observed in healthy subjects. Paper-wide results and their limitations: Between patients and healthy controls, no significant difference in CD8+ Simpson's diversity was found (P=0.060). Although twenty-nine CD8+ CDR3 sequences were shared by patients and controls, these sequences appeared highly expressed in patients and within the immunodominant clones of patients.

Genomic DNA was used as template for profiling of TCR beta VDJ combinations and CDR3 sequences. An Illumina HiSeq 2000 was used for TCR repertoire sequencing. Per the authors' processing: TRBV/TRBJ rearrangement plots, CDR3 size and DJ length profiles, and Simpson's diversity index were used to evaluate the repertoires. Whichever DNA sequence was most abundant in the deep sequencing data was defined as the immunodominant clone. CDR3 amino acid sequences were checked for sharing between subjects and were compared against published repertoires and the VDJdb database. The raw public data were reprocessed by TCRdb itself: fastp quality trimming at Q25, MiXCR clonotype calling, in-frame beta chains only. CDR3 protein duplicates are merged, each entry listing the most common genes and DNA. The V and J calls follow TCRdb's processing rather than the paper's. The table for this sample lists around 180,000 distinct CDR3 sequences; 48% of them were counted only once. The biggest ten clones account for 10% to 15% of the sample.

Taken from the germline V gene (reference sequence), the CDR1 and CDR2 loops are DFQATT and SNEGSKA. Reading from cysteine to phenylalanine, the CDR3 counts 14 amino acids. The CDR3 DNA has 42 bases and is translated from base 1. Trimming takes 0 bases off V and 9 bases off J; junction bases not matched to a gene: 3. Patients chosen for sequencing had shown expansion of CD8+CD57+ cells by flow cytometry. Severe acquired aplastic anemia was diagnosed in all patients according to International Study of Aplastic Anemia and Agranulocytosis and Camitta criteria. No therapy had been received by the patients at the time of blood sampling. In the study, sorted CD4+ and CD8+ blood T cells from patients with severe aplastic anemia and from healthy subjects underwent deep sequencing of TCR repertoires. In the USA, patient enrollment took place under clinicaltrials.gov protocols 00001620, 01623167, 00001397, 00071045, 00081523 and 00961064. Ficoll-Paque density gradient centrifugation was used to isolate peripheral blood mononuclear cells. Before DNA extraction, CD4+ and CD8+ T cells were sorted by FACS or by magnetic beads.

As to this clonotype: Its binding antigen is unknown. It has no much larger one-base neighbor in the sample; base qualities were not kept.

The sequencing input was sorted CD4+, CD8+, or CD8+CD57+ T cells (not recorded which) from PBMCs. The rearrangement combines TRBV20-1 with TRBJ1-6; TRBD1 agrees with 9 junctional bases. The receptor was derived from a human donor with aplastic anemia. In nucleotide form, the sequence is TGCAGTGCTAGAGATGGGGACAGGGTTTCACCCCTCCACTTT. Its product reads: CSARDGDRVSPLHF.